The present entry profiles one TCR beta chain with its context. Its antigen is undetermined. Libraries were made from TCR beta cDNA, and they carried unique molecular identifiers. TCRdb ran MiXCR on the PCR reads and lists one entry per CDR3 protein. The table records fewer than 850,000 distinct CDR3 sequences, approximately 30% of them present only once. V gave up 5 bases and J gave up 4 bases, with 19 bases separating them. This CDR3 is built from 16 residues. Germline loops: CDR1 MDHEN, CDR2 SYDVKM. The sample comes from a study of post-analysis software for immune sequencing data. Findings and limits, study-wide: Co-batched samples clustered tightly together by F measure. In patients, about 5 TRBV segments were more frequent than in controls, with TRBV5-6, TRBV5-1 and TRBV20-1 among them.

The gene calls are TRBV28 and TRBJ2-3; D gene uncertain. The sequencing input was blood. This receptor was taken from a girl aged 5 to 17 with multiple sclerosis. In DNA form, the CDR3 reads TGTGCCAGCAGTCCCGGCGTGGGAAGCTCGGCAGATACGCAGTATTTT. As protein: CASSPGVGSSADTQYF. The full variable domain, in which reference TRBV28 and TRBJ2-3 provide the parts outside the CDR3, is DVKVTQSSRYLVKRTGEKVFLECVQDMDHENMFWYRQDPGLGLRLIYFSYDVKMKEKGDIPEGYSVSREKKERFSLILESASTNQTSMYLCASSPGVGSSADTQYFGPGTRLTVL.